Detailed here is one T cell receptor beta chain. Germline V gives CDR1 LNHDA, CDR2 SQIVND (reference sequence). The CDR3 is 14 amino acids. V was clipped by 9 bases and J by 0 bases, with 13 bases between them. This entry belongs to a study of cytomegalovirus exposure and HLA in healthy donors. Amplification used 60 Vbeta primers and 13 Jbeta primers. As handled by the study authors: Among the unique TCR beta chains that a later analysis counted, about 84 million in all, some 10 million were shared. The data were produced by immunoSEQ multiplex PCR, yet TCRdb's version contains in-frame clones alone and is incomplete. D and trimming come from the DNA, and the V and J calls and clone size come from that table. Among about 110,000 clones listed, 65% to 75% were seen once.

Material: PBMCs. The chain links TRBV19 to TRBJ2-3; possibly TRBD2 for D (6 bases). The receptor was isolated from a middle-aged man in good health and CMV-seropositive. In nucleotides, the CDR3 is TGTGCCAGCAGAGGTGGGACTAGCACAGATACGCAGTATTTT. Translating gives CASRGGTSTDTQYF.